Listed here is a single TCR beta chain. Its matching antigen is unknown. The source of the sample is a study of OX40 agonist ivuxolimab in advanced cancers. Study as a whole: An agonistic anti-OX40 (CD134) antibody, ivuxolimab, was used to treat the patients. Findings and caveats of the study: Specificity for antigen went undetermined in the expanded peripheral T cells. CD8+ T cells were the subset that, on average, had more expanded clones than CD4+.

Sequencing was performed with immunoSEQ multiplex PCR; in TCRdb, only in-frame clones are kept and a portion is missing. The sample contains 50,000 to 65,000 clones, around 81% of which appear only once. V lost 4 bases, J lost 8 bases, and 24 bases lay in between. The length of the CDR3 is 16 residues. Germline CDR1 and CDR2: SGHTS and YDEGEE. The chain recombines TRBV5-8 with TRBJ1-2; D might be TRBD1 (5 bases). The material was CD4+ or CD8+ T cells sorted from blood, obtained in a trial of the OX40 agonist ivuxolimab. The source is an adult with an advanced solid tumor such as melanoma, head and neck, liver or kidney cancer. The CDR3, as DNA: TGTGCCAGCAGCCGTAAGCCCAGGGTGGGGTACGACGGCTACACCTTC. Amino acid sequence: CASSRKPRVGYDGYTF. Full variable domain (rest looked up from reference TRBV5-8 and TRBJ1-2): EAGVTQSPTHLIKTRGQQATLRCSPISGHTSVYWYQQALGLGLQFLLWYDEGEERNRGNFPPRFSGRQFPNYSSELNVNALELEDSALYLCASSRKPRVGYDGYTFGSGTRLTVV.